This T cell receptor beta chain was profiled in a study of cytomegalovirus exposure and HLA in healthy donors. Germline V gene sequence: CDR1 MNHNY, CDR2 SVGAGI (reference sequence). The CDR3 consists of 15 residues. After removal of 5 bases from V and 2 bases from J, the junction contained 3 bases not matched to a gene. PCR was performed using 60 Vbeta and 13 Jbeta primers. Some clones are missing from TCRdb's copy, which holds only in-frame ones; the method was immunoSEQ multiplex PCR. The table includes 150,000 to 180,000 clones, around 82% detected once. This sequence joins TRBV6-6 and TRBJ1-3, with TRBD1 matching over 10 bases. The receptor's source is a woman aged 50 to 65 in good health and CMV-seropositive. The sequenced sample consisted of PBMCs. The CDR3 coding sequence is TGTGCCAGCAGTCGACAGGGGGCGGCTGGAAACACCATATATTTT. It is translated as CASSRQGAAGNTIYF.